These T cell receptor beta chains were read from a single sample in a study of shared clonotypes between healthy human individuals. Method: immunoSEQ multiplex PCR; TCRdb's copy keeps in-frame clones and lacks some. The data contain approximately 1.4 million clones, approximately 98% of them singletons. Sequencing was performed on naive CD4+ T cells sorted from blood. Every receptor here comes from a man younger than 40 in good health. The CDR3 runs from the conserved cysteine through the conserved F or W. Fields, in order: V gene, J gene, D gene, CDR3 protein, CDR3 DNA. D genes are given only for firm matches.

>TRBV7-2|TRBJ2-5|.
CASSLLGVRLQETQYF
TGTGCCAGCAGCTTACTCGGAGTCAGGCTCCAAGAGACCCAGTACTTC
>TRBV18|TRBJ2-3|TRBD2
CASSPLTSGASTDTQYF
TGTGCCAGCTCACCTTTGACTAGCGGGGCGAGCACAGATACGCAGTATTTT
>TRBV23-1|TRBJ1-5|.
CASSLYLGTSNQPQHF
TGCGCCAGCAGTCTCTACCTTGGGACTAGCAATCAGCCCCAGCATTTT
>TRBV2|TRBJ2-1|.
CASEYNEQFF
TGTGCCAGCGAGTACAATGAGCAGTTCTTC
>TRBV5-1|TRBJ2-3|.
CASSLALLSTDTQYF
TGCGCCAGCAGCTTGGCCCTACTAAGCACAGATACGCAGTATTTT
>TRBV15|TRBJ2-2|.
CATSRGGIGTGELFF
TGTGCCACCAGCAGAGGCGGGATCGGCACCGGGGAGCTGTTTTTT
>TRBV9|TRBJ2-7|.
CASSGEGRSYEQYF
TGTGCCAGCAGCGGGGAAGGGCGGTCCTACGAGCAGTACTTC
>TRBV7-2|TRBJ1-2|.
CASSLVEGNYGYTF
TGTGCCAGCAGCTTAGTGGAGGGGAACTATGGCTACACCTTC
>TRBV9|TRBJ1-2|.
CASSVEADTYNYGYTF
TGTGCCAGCAGCGTAGAAGCGGATACCTATAACTATGGCTACACCTTC
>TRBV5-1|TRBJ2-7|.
CASSQQGSEQYF
TGCGCCAGCAGCCAACAGGGTAGCGAGCAGTACTTC
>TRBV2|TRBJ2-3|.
CASTAAGAGTDTQYF
TGTGCCAGCACCGCAGCCGGGGCTGGCACAGATACGCAGTATTTT
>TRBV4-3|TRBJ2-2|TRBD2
CASSHALSGSNTGELFF
TGCGCCAGCAGCCACGCCCTTAGCGGGTCGAACACCGGGGAGCTGTTTTTT
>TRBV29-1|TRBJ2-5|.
CSVVLAQETQYF
TGCAGCGTTGTCCTAGCCCAAGAGACCCAGTACTTC
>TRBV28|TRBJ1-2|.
CASSLETEGYGYTF
TGTGCCAGCAGTTTAGAAACCGAGGGCTATGGCTACACCTTC
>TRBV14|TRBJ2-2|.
CASSPQIRMSIPGELFF
TGTGCCAGCAGCCCGCAGATACGAATGTCTATCCCCGGGGAGCTGTTTTTT
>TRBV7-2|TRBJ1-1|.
CASSLEGSDTEAFF
TGTGCCAGCAGCTTAGAGGGCAGTGACACTGAAGCTTTCTTT
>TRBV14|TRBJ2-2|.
CASSQGQGRLNTGELFF
TGTGCCAGCAGCCAAGGGCAGGGTCGTCTGAACACCGGGGAGCTGTTTTTT
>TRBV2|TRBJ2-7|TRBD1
CASSFDRDLTYEQYF
TGTGCCAGCAGCTTCGACAGGGACCTTACCTACGAGCAGTACTTC